The 2 T cell receptor beta chains presented below share a single source sample, sequenced in a study of T cell repertoires in cytomegalovirus infection. For these TCRs, the target antigens are not known. TCRdb re-analysed the reads in MiXCR, keeping a single row per CDR3 protein. The sample has around 100,000 distinct CDR3 sequences, around 30% seen once. This sample comprised CD8+ T cells from cultured PBMCs, obtained from culture after CMV antigen stimulation. These receptors originate from a human donor in good health (CMV status not recorded). Some clones in this sample may be carry-over from other donors' samples.

This clonotype was recorded many times. The chain couples TRBV11-3 to TRBJ2-2; D possibly uses TRBD1 or TRBD2 (5 bases each). The V gene's germline CDR1 is SGHNT and CDR2 YENEEA. The CDR3 loop spans 14 amino acids. V lost 0 bases and J 9 bases, leaving 11 bases between the germline ends. The CDR3 nucleotides are TGTGCCAGCAGCTTAGATGGGGGTGACCGGGAGCTGTTTTTT. Amino acid sequence: CASSLDGGDRELFF.

The genes are TRBV4-1 and TRBJ2-7, with 11 nucleotides matching TRBD1. Germline assignment: CDR1 MGHRA and CDR2 YSYEKL. There are 16 residues in the CDR3. V shed 4 bases, J shed 1 base, and the junction held 6 bases outside the gene matches. The CDR3 bases are TGCGCCAGCAGCCTCACTGGACAGGGGGCATCCTACGAGCAGTACTTC. Its protein product is CASSLTGQGASYEQYF.